This TCR beta chain was identified in a study of control samples from healthy donors and cancer patients (dated by TCRdb to 2019 to 2021). CDR1 and CDR2 were assigned from the germline V gene as SGHTA and FQGNSA. From cysteine to phenylalanine, the CDR3 is 16 amino acids long. The read is trimmed to its CDR3 DNA, 48 bases read in frame from base 1. V and J lose 2 bases and 4 bases, and a span of 17 bases separates them. The receptor library was made with the immunoSEQ multiplex PCR assay. TCRdb took this table from immuneACCESS and kept in-frame rearrangements with V and J called. Such tables lack part of the clones; where checked against another copy, unresolved V genes explain under half of the gap, and the rest is unexplained. In this sample the table shows 150,000 to 200,000 clones, about 91% of which occur a single time. The ten largest make up 2% to 2.5% of the sample. As for this clone: The antigen it binds to is not known. Within one base of it there is no much larger clone, and no base qualities were kept.

This TCR came from a woman aged 40 to 50 in good health. The sequence is built from TRBV7-2 and TRBJ1-1; a tentative D call is TRBD1 (6 bases match). The sequenced sample was blood. The bases are TGTGCCAGCAGCTTATATTCGGGGGCGGTCGGCACTGAAGCTTTCTTT. It translates as CASSLYSGAVGTEAFF.